These T cell receptor beta chains were read from a single sample in a study of Ad26.COV2.S vaccination and SARS-CoV-2 variants. Assay used: immunoSEQ multiplex PCR; TCRdb lists only in-frame clones, some missing. Among roughly 380,000 clones listed, just over 90% were seen once. Specimen: peripheral blood, collected after recovery from COVID-19. These receptors were obtained from a human donor who had recovered from COVID-19. The CDR3 runs from the conserved cysteine through the conserved F or W. A D gene is named only where the DNA matches it firmly. A row's size may be missing; if present it is once, few, many or a size class.

d_call | clone_size | j_call | v_call | cdr3_aa | cdr3_nt
- | - | TRBJ1-1 | TRBV5-5 | CASSLQGDTEAFF | TGTGCCAGCAGCTTGCAGGGAGACACTGAAGCTTTCTTT
- | - | TRBJ1-4 | TRBV6-5 | CASTRVGEKLFF | TGTGCCAGCACCCGAGTTGGGGAAAAACTGTTTTTT
TRBD1 | - | TRBJ2-1 | TRBV27 | CASCSPGTGTNEQFF | TGTGCCAGCTGTTCTCCCGGGACAGGAACTAATGAGCAGTTCTTC
- | - | TRBJ2-7 | TRBV4-1 | CASSQDNFQDEQYF | TGCGCCAGCAGCCAAGATAATTTCCAGGACGAGCAGTACTTC
- | - | TRBJ2-5 | TRBV6-1 | CASSDEGGRETQYF | TGTGCCAGCAGTGACGAGGGGGGGAGAGAGACCCAGTACTTC
- | - | TRBJ1-1 | TRBV7-9 | CASNRDPLNTEAFF | TGTGCCAGCAACCGAGACCCACTGAACACTGAAGCTTTCTTT
- | - | TRBJ2-2 | TRBV9 | CASSASSQGEGTGELFF | TGTGCCAGCAGCGCATCATCACAGGGGGAGGGGACCGGGGAGCTGTTTTTT
- | - | TRBJ1-4 | TRBV13 | CASSVGRTNEKLFF | TGTGCCAGCAGCGTTGGGCGCACTAATGAAAAACTGTTTTTT
- | - | TRBJ2-7 | TRBV7-9 | CASSLEAGVGYEQYF | TGTGCCAGCAGCTTAGAGGCAGGGGTGGGCTACGAGCAGTACTTC
TRBD1 | - | TRBJ1-2 | TRBV5-1 | CASSSTGVTGYTF | TGCGCCAGCAGCTCAACAGGGGTGACTGGCTACACCTTC
TRBD1 | - | TRBJ1-1 | TRBV6-6 | CASSTPGQGTEAFF | TGTGCCAGCAGTACCCCAGGACAGGGCACTGAAGCTTTCTTT
- | - | TRBJ2-7 | TRBV5-4 | CASSFGRGGYEQYF | TGTGCCAGCAGCTTCGGCAGGGGAGGCTACGAGCAGTACTTC
- | - | TRBJ1-3 | TRBV7-9 | CASSLVDGFHTIYF | TGTGCCAGCAGCTTAGTTGACGGCTTCCACACCATATATTTT
- | - | TRBJ1-6 | TRBV5-1 | CASSLDSGTGDSPLHF | TGCGCCAGCAGCCTTGACTCCGGGACGGGAGATTCACCCCTCCACTTT
TRBD1 | - | TRBJ1-5 | TRBV4-2 | CASSQGQGAVQPQHF | TGTGCCAGCAGCCAAGGGCAGGGGGCTGTTCAGCCCCAGCATTTT
- | - | TRBJ1-1 | TRBV2 | CAIPGTTTEAFF | TGTGCCATCCCCGGGACGACCACTGAAGCTTTCTTT
- | - | TRBJ2-7 | TRBV6-2/TRBV6-3 | CASSYIRLSAPGLTSYEQYF | TGTGCCAGCAGTTACATAAGGTTATCGGCTCCAGGTCTTACCTCCTACGAGCAGTACTTC
- | - | TRBJ2-3 | TRBV10-1 | CASSDPPTDTQYF | TGCGCCAGCAGTGACCCCCCCACAGATACGCAGTATTTT
- | once | TRBJ1-1 | TRBV24-1 | CATSPGPLNTEAFF | TGTGCCACCAGTCCTGGACCTCTGAACACTGAAGCTTTCTTT
- | - | TRBJ1-1 | TRBV3-1/TRBV3-2 | CASSSRRGGEAFF | TGTGCCAGCAGCTCCCGGAGGGGAGGGGAAGCTTTCTTT
- | - | TRBJ1-1 | TRBV6-6 | CASSYLTQAFF | TGTGCCAGCAGTTATCTTACTCAAGCTTTCTTT
- | - | TRBJ2-1 | TRBV10-3 | CAISGSPTGVNNEQFF | TGTGCCATCAGTGGATCCCCCACGGGAGTTAACAATGAGCAGTTCTTC
- | - | TRBJ1-6 | TRBV4-3 | CASSQDPGAEGDDNSPLHF | TGCGCCAGCAGCCAAGACCCTGGCGCTGAAGGGGATGATAATTCACCCCTCCACTTT
TRBD1 | - | TRBJ1-1 | TRBV6-2/TRBV6-3 | CASSVQGRKAFF | TGTGCCAGCAGTGTACAGGGGAGAAAAGCTTTCTTT
TRBD1 | - | TRBJ2-7 | TRBV5-6 | CASSFLGQGADEQYF | TGTGCCAGCAGCTTCCTAGGACAGGGGGCTGACGAGCAGTACTTC
- | - | TRBJ1-2 | TRBV9 | CASSLAGQSRYTF | TGTGCCAGCAGCCTAGCGGGACAATCACGCTACACCTTC
TRBD1 | - | TRBJ2-3 | TRBV6-5 | CASSSRQGRTDTQYF | TGTGCCAGCAGTTCGCGACAGGGTAGGACAGATACGCAGTATTTT
- | - | TRBJ2-7 | TRBV12-5 | CASGLVPPPRPLYEQYF | TGTGCTAGTGGTTTGGTACCCCCCCCTAGGCCCCTCTACGAGCAGTACTTC
TRBD1 | - | TRBJ2-3 | TRBV6-6 | CASSRRRTGLMSDTQYF | TGTGCCAGCAGTCGACGTCGGACAGGGTTAATGAGCGATACGCAGTATTTT
- | - | TRBJ1-1 | TRBV19 | CASSLYGKNTEAFF | TGTGCCAGTAGTCTCTACGGGAAGAACACTGAAGCTTTCTTT
- | - | TRBJ2-7 | TRBV9 | CASSVGPSRGYEQYF | TGTGCCAGCAGCGTAGGCCCCTCCCGGGGCTACGAGCAGTACTTC
- | - | TRBJ1-1 | TRBV2 | CASSKEGPEAFF | TGTGCCAGCAGTAAGGAGGGACCTGAAGCTTTCTTT
- | once | TRBJ1-2 | TRBV13 | CASSFRDGDISYYGYTF | TGTGCCAGCAGCTTCCGGGACGGGGATATTTCCTACTATGGCTACACCTTC
- | - | TRBJ1-5 | TRBV6-1 | CASSEDSRNQPQHF | TGTGCCAGCAGTGAAGACTCGAGGAATCAGCCCCAGCATTTT
- | - | TRBJ1-3 | TRBV5-6 | CASSFMAGNTIYF | TGTGCCAGCAGCTTTATGGCCGGAAACACCATATATTTT
- | - | TRBJ1-6 | TRBV27 | CASSFHNPVYTGGFYNSPLHF | TGTGCCAGCAGTTTTCACAACCCGGTCTATACGGGAGGTTTCTATAATTCACCCCTCCACTTT
TRBD2 | - | TRBJ2-3 | TRBV11-2 | CASSWTSVADTQYF | TGTGCCAGCAGCTGGACTAGCGTAGCAGATACGCAGTATTTT
- | - | TRBJ2-2 | TRBV3-1/TRBV3-2 | CATPGGPNTGELFF | TGTGCCACTCCTGGGGGGCCGAACACCGGGGAGCTGTTTTTT
- | - | TRBJ2-3 | TRBV6-6 | CASSYSQGGGTDTQYF | TGTGCCAGCAGTTACAGTCAGGGGGGCGGCACAGATACGCAGTATTTT
- | - | TRBJ1-1 | TRBV6-6 | CASSRTERGTSTRDTEAFF | TGTGCCAGCAGTCGAACCGAACGCGGGACATCGACAAGGGACACTGAAGCTTTCTTT
TRBD1 | - | TRBJ2-4 | TRBV3-1/TRBV3-2 | CASSHRGSNIQYF | TGTGCCAGCAGCCACAGGGGGTCGAACATTCAGTACTTC
TRBD1 | - | TRBJ1-4 | TRBV10-1 | CASSQGDAEKLFF | TGCGCCAGCAGTCAGGGGGATGCGGAAAAACTGTTTTTT
- | - | TRBJ2-4 | TRBV11-2 | CASRRQAKNIQYF | TGTGCCAGCAGGCGACAGGCCAAAAACATTCAGTACTTC
- | - | TRBJ1-1 | TRBV7-2 | CASSQQYNTEAFF | TGTGCCAGCAGCCAACAGTACAACACTGAAGCTTTCTTT
- | once | TRBJ1-4 | TRBV18 | CASSPRSTATNEKLFF | TGTGCCAGCTCACCCCGCTCGACGGCAACTAATGAAAAACTGTTTTTT
TRBD2 | - | TRBJ2-5 | TRBV27 | CASSYLAGGQETQYF | TGTGCCAGCAGTTACCTAGCGGGGGGACAAGAGACCCAGTACTTC
TRBD1 | - | TRBJ1-2 | TRBV6-5 | CASSLDRGYGYTF | TGTGCCAGCAGCCTTGACAGGGGCTATGGCTACACCTTC